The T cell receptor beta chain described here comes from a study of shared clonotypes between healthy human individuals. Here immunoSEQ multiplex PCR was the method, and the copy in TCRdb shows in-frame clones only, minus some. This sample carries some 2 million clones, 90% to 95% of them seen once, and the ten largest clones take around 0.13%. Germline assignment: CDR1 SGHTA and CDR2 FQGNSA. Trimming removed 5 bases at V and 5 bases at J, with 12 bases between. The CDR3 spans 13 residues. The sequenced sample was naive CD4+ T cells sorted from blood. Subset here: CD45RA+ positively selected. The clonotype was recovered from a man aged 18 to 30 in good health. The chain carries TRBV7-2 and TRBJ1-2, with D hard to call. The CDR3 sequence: CASSPEREYGYTF. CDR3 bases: TGTGCCAGCAGCCCGGAAAGGGAGTATGGCTACACCTTC.